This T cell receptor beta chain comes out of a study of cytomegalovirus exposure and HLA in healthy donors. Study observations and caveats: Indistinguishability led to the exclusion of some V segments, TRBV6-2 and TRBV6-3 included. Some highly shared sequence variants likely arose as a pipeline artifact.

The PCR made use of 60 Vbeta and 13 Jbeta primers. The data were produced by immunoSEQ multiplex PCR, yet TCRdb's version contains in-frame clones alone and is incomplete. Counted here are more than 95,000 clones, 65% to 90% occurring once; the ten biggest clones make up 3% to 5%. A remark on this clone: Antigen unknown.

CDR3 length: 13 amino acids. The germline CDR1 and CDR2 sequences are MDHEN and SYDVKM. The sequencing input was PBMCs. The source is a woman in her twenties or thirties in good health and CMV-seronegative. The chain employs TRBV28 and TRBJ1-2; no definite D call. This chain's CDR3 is CATVPWGENGYTF. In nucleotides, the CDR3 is TGTGCAACGGTACCCTGGGGAGAGAATGGCTACACCTTC.